What follows are 15 T cell receptor beta chains derived from one specimen sequenced in a study of T cells after yellow fever vaccination. Each CDR3 protein gets one entry after TCRdb re-called the 5' RACE reads with MiXCR. The sample lists approximately 170,000 distinct CDR3 sequences, roughly 9.6% seen once, with less than 40% in the top ten. The material sequenced was CD8+ T cells sorted from PBMCs, taken 15 days after the yellow fever booster vaccination. The source is a young man who received the YFV17D yellow fever vaccine.

This clonotype was seen at least ten times. The chain carries TRBV29-1 and TRBJ1-1, with D unclear. Trimming took off 7 bases at V and 11 bases at J, with 17 bases between the two ends. In germline, CDR1 is SQVTM, CDR2 ANQGSEA. The CDR3 runs to 11 residues. The DNA for the CDR3 is TGCAGCGCGGTAGTTCTGGCTCGGGCTTTCTTT. It encodes CSAVVLARAFF.

J is TRBJ1-1 and V is TRBV27; maybe TRBD1 (5 bases). V lost 6 bases and J lost 2, with 16 bases in between. The CDR3 loop spans 15 amino acids. Germline loops: CDR1 MNHEY, CDR2 SMNVEV (reference sequence). CDR3 sequence (DNA): TGTGCCAGCAGCCCGGGTGGGGCATTAAACACTGAAGCTTTCTTT. Amino acids: CASSPGGALNTEAFF.

V usage is TRBV4-2 and J usage is TRBJ2-2; D unclear. CDR1 LGHNA and CDR2 YNFKEQ come from the germline V gene. This CDR3 has 14 amino acids. V was shortened by 5 bases and J by 7 bases, with 14 bases between the two germline ends. Written as DNA, the CDR3 is TGTGCCAGCAGCGCACTCCAAGAACACGGGGAGCTGTTTTTT. Protein product: CASSALQEHGELFF.

This chain joins TRBV6-5 and TRBJ1-1, with D uncertain. Germline-derived CDR1 and CDR2 are MNHEY and SVGAGI. Trimming stripped 0 bases from V and 5 bases from J, with 13 bases between. This CDR3 has 15 amino acids. The CDR3 DNA sequence: TGTGCCAGCAGTTACTCGGTAGACTTAGGGACTGAAGCTTTCTTT. Residues: CASSYSVDLGTEAFF.

This clonotype was seen a handful of times. This sequence joins TRBV4-1 and TRBJ1-4; D gene ambiguous. Germline CDR1 MGHRA, CDR2 YSYEKL. CDR3 length: 13 amino acids. V gave up 1 base and J gave up 7 bases, with 7 bases separating them. The CDR3 DNA reads TGCGCCAGCAGCCAAGGCAATCTTGAAAAACTGTTTTTT. It yields the protein CASSQGNLEKLFF.

This clonotype has more than one count but fewer than ten. This chain uses TRBV25-1 with TRBJ2-1, with TRBD1 as a possible D gene (6 bases). Germline V gene lookup returns CDR1 MGHDK and CDR2 SYGVNS. V lost 3 bases and J lost 9, with 12 bases in between. This CDR3 contains 13 residues. CDR3 protein: CASSDVQGGEQFF. The CDR3 DNA is TGTGCCAGCAGTGACGTACAGGGCGGTGAGCAGTTCTTC.

The chain uses TRBV10-3 and TRBJ2-2; TRBD1 matches 9 bases. CDR3 length equals 14 residues. Germline loops: CDR1 ENHRY, CDR2 SYGVKD. J lost 6 bases, V lost 5 bases, and 4 bases had no gene match. In nucleotides, the CDR3 is TGTGCCATCAGTCAACGGACAGGGGCCGGGGAGCTGTTTTTT. It is translated as CAISQRTGAGELFF.

The chain couples TRBV5-4 to TRBJ2-5; TRBD1 matches at 10 bases. The V gene end was trimmed by 2 bases and the J gene end by 5 bases; junction bases not matched to a gene: 6. Germline loops: CDR1 SGHNT, CDR2 YYREEE (reference sequence). The CDR3 covers 15 residues. CDR3 in DNA: TGTGCCAGCAGCTTTGGGACAGGGGAATGGGAGACCCAGTACTTC. The encoded protein is CASSFGTGEWETQYF.

The chain recombines TRBV25-1 with TRBJ2-3; 10 bases match TRBD1. CDR3 length equals 16 residues. The V segment lost 7 bases and the J segment 1 base; nucleotides outside the gene matches: 8. CDR1 is MGHDK and CDR2 is SYGVNS in the germline V gene. The CDR3 region has the DNA TGTGCCAGCACGGGGACGGGACAGGGGCGCACAGATACGCAGTATTTT. It yields the protein CASTGTGQGRTDTQYF.

This chain connects TRBV21-1 to TRBJ2-5; the table's D call of TRBD1 was not tested on the DNA. TRBV21-1 is a pseudogene segment. This CDR3 contains 14 residues. This chain's CDR3 is CASSNWQGTETQYF. In DNA, the CDR3 is TGTGCCAGCAGCAATTGGCAGGGTACGGAGACCCAGTACTTC.

This clonotype was picked up a small number of times. This sequence joins TRBV7-8 and TRBJ1-2; D might be TRBD1 (5 bases). With 5 bases removed from V and 4 bases from J, the gap between germline ends came to 8 bases. Per germline, CDR1 SGHVS and CDR2 FQNEAQ. The CDR3 loop spans 12 amino acids. In DNA, the CDR3 is TGTGCCAGCAGCGACGACAGCTATGGCTACACCTTC. Its translation is CASSDDSYGYTF. The complete variable domain, with remaining parts taken from reference TRBV7-8 and TRBJ1-2, reads GAGVSQSPRYKVAKRGQDVALRCDPISGHVSLFWYQQALGQGPEFLTYFQNEAQLDKSGLPSDRFFAERPEGSVSTLKIQRTQQEDSAVYLCASSDDSYGYTFGSGTRLTVV.

This clonotype turned up a few times. The chain joins TRBV7-9 to TRBJ1-1, with D tentatively TRBD1 (5 bases). V was shortened by 0 bases and J by 3 bases, with 8 bases between the two germline ends. The CDR3 is made up of 14 amino acids. Per the germline V gene, CDR1 is SEHNR and CDR2 is FQNEAQ (reference sequence). The CDR3 DNA follows: TGTGCCAGCAGCTTAGCGATAGGGGACACTGAAGCTTTCTTT. It specifies CASSLAIGDTEAFF.

The rearrangement links TRBV7-9 to TRBJ2-3; D might be TRBD1 (5 bases). Germline V gene sequence: CDR1 SEHNR, CDR2 FQNEAQ (reference sequence). Trimming removed 4 bases at V and 0 bases at J, with 11 bases between. The length of the CDR3 is 15 residues. DNA for the CDR3: TGTGCCAGCAGCTCGACGACAGCTAGCACAGATACGCAGTATTTT. It translates to CASSSTTASTDTQYF. Looking up the rest from reference TRBV7-9 and TRBJ2-3 gives the full variable domain: DTGVSQNPRHKITKRGQNVTFRCDPISEHNRLYWYRQTLGQGPEFLTYFQNEAQLEKSRLLSDRFSAERPKGSFSTLEIQRTEQGDSAMYLCASSSTTASTDTQYFGPGTRLTVL.

V usage is TRBV5-4 and J usage is TRBJ2-7; 9 bases map to TRBD1. The CDR3 runs 16 residues. CDR1 and CDR2 from the germline V gene are SGHNT and YYREEE (reference sequence). Trimming removed 4 bases from V and 1 base from J; junction bases left unmatched: 9. CDR3 region: CASSQPGQGFSYEQYF. The CDR3 DNA reads TGTGCCAGCAGCCAGCCGGGACAGGGTTTTTCCTACGAGCAGTACTTC. Full variable domain (outside the CDR3, taken from reference TRBV5-4 and TRBJ2-7): ETGVTQSPTHLIKTRGQQVTLRCSSQSGHNTVSWYQQALGQGPQFIFQYYREEENGRGNFPPRFSGLQFPNYSSELNVNALELDDSALYLCASSQPGQGFSYEQYFGPGTRLTVT.

The chain combines TRBV20-1 with TRBJ2-3, with TRBD1 as a possible D gene (6 bases). V lost 6 bases and J lost 0, with 16 bases in between. CDR1 is DFQATT, CDR2 SNEGSKA, per germline (reference sequence). This CDR3 contains 15 residues. CDR3 in DNA: TGCAGTGCGAACAGGGCCAAGAGGAGCACAGATACGCAGTATTTT. This sequence encodes CSANRAKRSTDTQYF.